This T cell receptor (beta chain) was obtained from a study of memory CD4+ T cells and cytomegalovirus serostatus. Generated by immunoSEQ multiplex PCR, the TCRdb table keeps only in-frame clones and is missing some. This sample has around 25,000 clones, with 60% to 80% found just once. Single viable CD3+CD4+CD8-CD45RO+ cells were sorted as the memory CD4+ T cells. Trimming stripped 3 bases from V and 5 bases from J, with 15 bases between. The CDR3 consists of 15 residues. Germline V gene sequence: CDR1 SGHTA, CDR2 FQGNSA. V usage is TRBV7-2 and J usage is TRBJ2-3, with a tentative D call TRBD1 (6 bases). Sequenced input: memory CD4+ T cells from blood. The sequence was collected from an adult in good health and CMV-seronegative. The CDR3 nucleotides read TGTGCCAGCAGCTTTCGGGCAGGGGTGGGAGATACGCAGTATTTT. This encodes CASSFRAGVGDTQYF.